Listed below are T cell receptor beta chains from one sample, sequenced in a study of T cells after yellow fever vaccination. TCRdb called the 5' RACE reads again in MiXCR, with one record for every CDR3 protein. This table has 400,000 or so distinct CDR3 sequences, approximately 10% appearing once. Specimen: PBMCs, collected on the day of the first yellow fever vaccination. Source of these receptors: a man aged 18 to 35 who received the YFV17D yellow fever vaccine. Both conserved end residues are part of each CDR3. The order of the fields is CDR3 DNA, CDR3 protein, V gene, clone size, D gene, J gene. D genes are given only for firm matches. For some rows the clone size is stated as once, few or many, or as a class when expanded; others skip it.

TGTGCCAGCAGTTTAGTGGGACTCCAGCAGTTCTTC	CASSLVGLQQFF	TRBV12-3/TRBV12-4	.	.	TRBJ2-1
TGCGCCAGCAGCTCTAACCCGCGCGGATTGAATGAGCAGTTCTTC	CASSSNPRGLNEQFF	TRBV5-1	.	.	TRBJ2-1
TGTGCCAGCAGCCAAGACCCTCCTGGACTAGGTCAAGAGACCCAGTACTTC	CASSQDPPGLGQETQYF	TRBV4-2	.	TRBD2	TRBJ2-5
TGTGCCATCAGTGAGTCAGAGGTGGCGAACACTGAAGCTTTCTTT	CAISESEVANTEAFF	TRBV10-3	many	.	TRBJ1-1
TGTGCCAGCAGCCCTGGGACAGGGGCCAGGGATACGCAGTATTTT	CASSPGTGARDTQYF	TRBV9	.	TRBD1	TRBJ2-3
TGCAGTGCTAGAGTTTACGGGGTGTTCACCGGGGAGCTGTTTTTT	CSARVYGVFTGELFF	TRBV20-1	.	.	TRBJ2-2
TGTGCCAGCAGCAGAAGGACAGGGGGCTCCTACGAGCAGTACTTC	CASSRRTGGSYEQYF	TRBV5-4	.	TRBD1	TRBJ2-7
TGTGCCAGCAGTTCTGGGGGCGCCTACGAGCAGTACTTC	CASSSGGAYEQYF	TRBV27	.	.	TRBJ2-7
TGTGCCAGCACCTTCTCTTACATGAACACTGAAGCTTTCTTT	CASTFSYMNTEAFF	TRBV12-3/TRBV12-4	few	.	TRBJ1-1
TGCGCCAGCAGCCAAGAGGGCAGCTTTGGATATGGCTACACCTTC	CASSQEGSFGYGYTF	TRBV4-1	.	.	TRBJ1-2
TGTGCCAGCAGCTTCTGGGGGGAGGGCCTCTACAATGAGCAGTTCTTC	CASSFWGEGLYNEQFF	TRBV7-9	few	TRBD2	TRBJ2-1
TGTGCCAGCAGCCCCTCCGGGACCCCGAACACCGGGGAGCTGTTTTTT	CASSPSGTPNTGELFF	TRBV7-9	.	.	TRBJ2-2
TGTGCCAGCAGCATGACGAGCACAGATACGCAGTATTTT	CASSMTSTDTQYF	TRBV7-8	.	.	TRBJ2-3
TGTGCCAGCAGCTTAGCGCGGCTAGAAAACAATGAGCAGTTCTTC	CASSLARLENNEQFF	TRBV7-9	.	.	TRBJ2-1
TGTGCCAGTAGTAAACAATATCAGCCCCAGCATTTT	CASSKQYQPQHF	TRBV19	many	.	TRBJ1-5
TGTGCCAGCAGCGCCCCCCCAGGGTTGACAGATACGCAGTATTTT	CASSAPPGLTDTQYF	TRBV9	many	.	TRBJ2-3
TGTGCCAGCAGTTCAGCCCAGCGGGGGAGCTACAATGAGCAGTTCTTC	CASSSAQRGSYNEQFF	TRBV3-1	few	TRBD2	TRBJ2-1
TGTGCCAGCAGTTTAGTCCCCGTACAGCAGCCCCAGCATTTT	CASSLVPVQQPQHF	TRBV12-3/TRBV12-4	.	.	TRBJ1-5